This TCR beta chain comes out of a study of somatic mutations in cytotoxic T cells in rheumatoid arthritis. Findings and caveats of the study: Patients with a largest CD8+ clone exceeding 20% of CD8+ cells numbered about an eighth of the 65. No age-related increase in CD8+ clonality was seen in healthy controls, but one was seen in rheumatoid arthritis patients.

Assay: immunoSEQ multiplex PCR; the TCRdb copy retains only in-frame clones and omits some. The top ten hold around 27% of the sample, which has 13,000 to 15,000 clones, around 68% seen once. On this clone itself: Its specificity is not known.

Germline V gene data show CDR1 as MRHNA and CDR2 as SNTAGT. Trimming removed 4 bases from V and 4 bases from J; junction bases left unmatched: 6. The length of the CDR3 is 17 residues. The V call is TRBV6-4, the J call TRBJ2-5, with 16 bases lining up with TRBD2. The sequence was obtained from an adult with rheumatoid arthritis. The sample taken for sequencing was CD8+ T cells sorted from blood. The CDR3 DNA is TGTGCCAGCAGTGGAGGGACTAGCGGGGGGGCCCTAGAGACCCAGTACTTC. This gives the protein CASSGGTSGGALETQYF.